There are a few counts of the clone carrying this T cell receptor beta chain. Its target is unknown. This record comes from a study of T cell responses to AZD1222 COVID-19 vaccine. The CDR3 loop spans 15 amino acids. Trimming took off 1 base at V and 6 bases at J, with 16 bases between the two ends. Germline values: CDR1 MNHNS, CDR2 SASEGT. TCRdb's copy holds only in-frame clones and misses some; the assay was immunoSEQ multiplex PCR. The sample yields roughly 160,000 clones, approximately 94% seen once. Overall study results and limits: In a largely white British group with more females than males, clonal diversity was possibly underestimated. Only after the peak T cell response were repertoires sampled.

The sequences come from peripheral blood, collected on day 0 of AZD1222 vaccination. The chain couples TRBV6-1 to TRBJ2-7; D might be TRBD2 (7 bases). The TCR sequence derives from an adult in good health. The CDR3 region has the DNA TGTGCCAGCAGTGAAGAACAGGGAGGGCGAGCCGAGCAGTACTTC. It is translated as CASSEEQGGRAEQYF.